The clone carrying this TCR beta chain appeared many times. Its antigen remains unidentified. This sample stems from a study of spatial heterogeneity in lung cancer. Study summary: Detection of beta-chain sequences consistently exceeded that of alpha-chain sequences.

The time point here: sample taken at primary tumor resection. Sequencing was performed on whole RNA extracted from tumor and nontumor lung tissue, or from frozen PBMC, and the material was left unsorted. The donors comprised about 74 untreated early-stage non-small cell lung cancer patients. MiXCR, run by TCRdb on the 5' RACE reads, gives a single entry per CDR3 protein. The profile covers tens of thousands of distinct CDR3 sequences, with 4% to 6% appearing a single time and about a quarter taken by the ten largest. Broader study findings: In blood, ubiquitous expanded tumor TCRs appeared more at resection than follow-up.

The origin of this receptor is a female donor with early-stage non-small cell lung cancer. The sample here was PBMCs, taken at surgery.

CDR3 nucleotides: TGTGCCAGCAGCTTAGGGGGGTCTTCGCTCCCGTGGGAAACCTACAATGAGCAGTTCTTC. It codes for CASSLGGSSLPWETYNEQFF. V is TRBV11-1 and J is TRBJ2-1; D may be TRBD1 or TRBD2 (5 bases each). V lost 1 base and J 2 bases, leaving 24 bases between the germline ends. The CDR3 length is 20 residues. Germline V gene data show CDR1 as SGHAT and CDR2 as FQDESV (reference sequence).